This T cell receptor beta chain was retrieved from a study of post-analysis software for immune sequencing data. Background on the study: Both relapsing-remitting and secondary progressive multiple sclerosis featured among the disease courses, as did progressive-relapsing multiple sclerosis. Study-wide results and limits: Clustering by F measure revealed strong co-clustering among samples prepared together in one batch. Compared against controls, patients with multiple sclerosis displayed significantly lower normalized Chao1 diversity. The study found TRBV5-6, TRBV5-1 and TRBV20-1 among five or six TRBV segments more frequent in patients than controls.

Deletions cut 0 bases from V and 8 bases from J, with 26 bases between. This CDR3 has 19 amino acids. Researchers reported that TCR beta cDNA libraries carried unique molecular identifiers. In TCRdb, the PCR reads were re-called with MiXCR into one record per CDR3 protein. The sample holds roughly 670,000 distinct CDR3 sequences, over 45% seen once. A word on this clonotype: Its specificity is unknown.

Sample: blood. This sequence was found in a girl aged 2 to 10 with multiple sclerosis. The rearrangement uses TRBV12-3 or TRBV12-4 and TRBJ2-1, with D tentatively TRBD1 (6 bases). The CDR3 DNA sequence: TGTGCCAGCAGTTTAGCGCCCCGGGACATCTGGAGTGGTATCGATGAGCAGTTCTTC. It translates to CASSLAPRDIWSGIDEQFF.